The 32 T cell receptor beta chains listed next were all sequenced from one sample in a study of blood T cell repertoires in COVID-19. Sequenced by immunoSEQ multiplex PCR; TCRdb stores in-frame clones only, minus some. This table holds approximately 330,000 clones, approximately 90% found once. The sequenced material came from peripheral blood. Receptor source: a man aged 25-40 years with COVID-19, enrolled during active disease.

The chain combines TRBV29-1 with TRBJ2-7; 7 nucleotides align to TRBD1. CDR1 and CDR2 from the germline V gene are SQVTM and ANQGSEA. With 6 bases clipped from V and 6 bases from J, the junction kept 11 bases outside the gene matches. The CDR3 runs 13 residues. CDR3: CSVRDDRAGEQYF. The CDR3 coding sequence is TGCAGCGTCCGAGACGACAGGGCAGGCGAGCAGTACTTC.

The chain links TRBV6-6 to TRBJ1-4; the D gene is possibly TRBD1 (5 bases). Trimming took off 8 bases at V and 5 bases at J, with 15 bases between the two ends. Germline V gene data show CDR1 as MNHNY and CDR2 as SVGAGI (reference sequence). This CDR3 contains 14 residues. The CDR3 sequence is CASELGGANEKLFF. CDR3 nucleotides: TGTGCCAGCGAGTTAGGAGGGGCGAATGAAAAACTGTTTTTT.

This chain uses TRBV29-1 with TRBJ2-3; TRBD2 aligns across 9 bases. The V segment lost 7 bases and the J segment 3 bases; nucleotides outside the gene matches: 11. This CDR3 is 15 amino acids long. The germline V gene has CDR1 SQVTM and CDR2 ANQGSEA. CDR3 loop: CSAPGSGGWTDTQYF. CDR3 sequence (DNA): TGCAGCGCCCCGGGTAGCGGGGGTTGGACAGATACGCAGTATTTT.

The chain combines TRBV19 with TRBJ1-2; the D gene is possibly TRBD1 (5 bases). The CDR3 spans 17 residues. The V and J ends lost 0 bases and 0 bases respectively, with 14 bases between them. CDR1 LNHDA and CDR2 SQIVND come from the germline V gene (reference sequence). The CDR3 nucleotides are TGTGCCAGTAGTATAGATCCCCGGGGGACCTCTAACTATGGCTACACCTTC. It is translated as CASSIDPRGTSNYGYTF.

This chain connects TRBV7-6 to TRBJ2-1, with D tentatively TRBD2 (6 bases). CDR1 is SGHVS and CDR2 is FNYEAQ in the germline V gene. The length of the CDR3 is 15 residues. Trimming cost V 1 base and J 4 bases, with 11 bases left between them. Here the CDR3 DNA reads TGTGCCAGCAGCTTAGGAGGGGAGGCATACAATGAGCAGTTCTTC. This gives the protein CASSLGGEAYNEQFF. The whole variable domain, filled in from reference TRBV7-6 and TRBJ2-1, reads GAGVSQSPRYKVTKRGQDVALRCDPISGHVSLYWYRQALGQGPEFLTYFNYEAQQDKSGLPNDRFSAERPEGSISTLTIQRTEQRDSAMYRCASSLGGEAYNEQFFGPGTRLTVL.

This clone was seen a few times. V is TRBV7-2 and J is TRBJ1-2; D call uncertain. Per germline, CDR1 SGHTA and CDR2 FQGNSA. The CDR3 has 15 residues. With 5 bases removed from V and 0 bases from J, the gap between germline ends came to 13 bases. In DNA, the CDR3 is TGTGCCAGCAGCCCCCCGACACCAACTAACTATGGCTACACCTTC. Translating it yields CASSPPTPTNYGYTF.

The rearrangement joins TRBV24-1 to TRBJ1-2, with D possibly TRBD1 on 6 matching bases. This CDR3 has 16 amino acids. Germline CDR1 is KGHDR and CDR2 is SFDVKD. With 3 bases removed from V and 0 bases from J, the gap between germline ends came to 13 bases. CDR3 region: CATSDPRQAPNYGYTF. The CDR3 nucleotides read TGTGCCACCAGTGATCCCCGACAGGCACCTAACTATGGCTACACCTTC.

This chain connects TRBV6-5 to TRBJ2-7; TRBD2 aligns across 8 bases. Trimming removed 10 bases from V and 4 bases from J; junction bases left unmatched: 6. This CDR3 has 12 residues. Germline CDR1 and CDR2: MNHEY and SVGAGI. The CDR3 loop is CATQRGGYEQYF. For the CDR3, the DNA is TGTGCCACCCAACGGGGGGGGTACGAGCAGTACTTC.

The rearrangement uses TRBV5-1 and TRBJ1-1; D is ambiguous. The germline V gene encodes CDR1 SGHRS and CDR2 YFSETQ. The CDR3 spans 14 residues. Trimming left V 4 bases short and J 2 bases short, with 12 bases between. The CDR3 loop is CASSPPSPNTEAFF. The CDR3 region has the DNA TGCGCCAGCAGCCCCCCATCCCCAAACACTGAAGCTTTCTTT.

The V gene is TRBV5-1, the J gene TRBJ2-5, with 9 nucleotides matching TRBD2. Germline lookup yields CDR1 SGHRS and CDR2 YFSETQ. Germline trimming cut 4 bases from V and 5 bases from J; bases unmatched to any gene: 18. This CDR3 has 18 amino acids. The CDR3 DNA follows: TGCGCCAGCAGCCCGAACTCGACTAGCGGACTCTCGGGGGAGACCCAGTACTTC. Protein: CASSPNSTSGLSGETQYF.

The V call is TRBV6-5, the J call TRBJ2-7, with TRBD2 matching 9 bases. The CDR3 runs to 15 residues. Germline values: CDR1 MNHEY, CDR2 SVGAGI. V was clipped by 1 base and J by 4 bases; unmatched bases: 5. CDR3 DNA sequence: TGTGCCAGCAGTTACTTAGCGGGGGAAAATTACGAGCAGTACTTC. Translated: CASSYLAGENYEQYF.

The chain couples TRBV7-9 to TRBJ1-4; 9 positions match TRBD1. V shed 4 bases and J 7 bases; nucleotides not matched to a gene: 4. The CDR3 runs to 14 residues. Per germline, CDR1 SEHNR and CDR2 FQNEAQ (reference sequence). This CDR3 is CASSSPGQGEKLFF. The CDR3, as DNA: TGTGCCAGCAGCTCGCCGGGACAGGGTGAAAAACTGTTTTTT. Together with reference TRBV7-9 and TRBJ1-4, the CDR3 gives the full variable domain: DTGVSQNPRHKITKRGQNVTFRCDPISEHNRLYWYRQTLGQGPEFLTYFQNEAQLEKSRLLSDRFSAERPKGSFSTLEIQRTEQGDSAMYLCASSSPGQGEKLFFGSGTQLSVL.

This chain connects TRBV3-1 (or the pseudogene TRBV3-2) to TRBJ2-2; 9 bases are a match to TRBD1. The ends lost 11 bases at V and 5 bases at J; junction bases unmatched: 12. CDR1 and CDR2 from the germline V gene are LGHDT and YNNKEL (reference sequence). There are 15 residues in the CDR3. CDR3 sequence reads: CAGRKGTGWTGELFF. DNA for the CDR3: TGTGCCGGCCGAAAGGGGACAGGGTGGACCGGGGAGCTGTTTTTT.

The table lists this clone with a count of one. The J gene is TRBJ1-5, the V gene TRBV18, with a possible D match to TRBD1 (6 bases). Germline V CDR1 and CDR2: KGHSH, LQKENI. The CDR3 spans 17 residues. V lost 3 bases to trimming and J lost 4 bases, with 19 bases between them. This CDR3 reads CASSPETGGYGNQPQHF. The CDR3 nucleotides read TGTGCCAGCTCACCCGAGACAGGAGGATATGGAAATCAGCCCCAGCATTTT.

This chain connects TRBV27 to TRBJ1-4, with 9 bases matching TRBD1. The CDR3 runs to 16 residues. The V gene end was trimmed by 3 bases and the J gene end by 4 bases; junction bases not matched to a gene: 6. Germline CDR1 reads MNHEY; CDR2 reads SMNVEV (reference sequence). The chain's CDR3 is CASSFHRGLGNEKLFF. The CDR3 bases are TGTGCCAGCAGTTTCCACAGGGGGCTGGGTAATGAAAAACTGTTTTTT.

This clone has only one observation. The chain recombines TRBV28 with TRBJ2-1; D possibly corresponds to TRBD2 (6 bases). Per the germline V gene, CDR1 is MDHEN and CDR2 is SYDVKM. The CDR3 is 17 residues long. The ends were cut back, 6 bases at V and 0 bases at J, with 18 bases in the middle. Here the CDR3 reads CASSLGAGGLSYNEQFF. In DNA form, the CDR3 reads TGTGCCAGCAGCCTAGGAGCCGGGGGACTCTCCTACAATGAGCAGTTCTTC.

The chain couples TRBV18 to TRBJ2-5; 10 bases line up with TRBD1. The CDR3 is 16 residues long. V was clipped by 6 bases and J by 4 bases; unmatched bases: 11. Germline V gene data show CDR1 as KGHSH and CDR2 as LQKENI. CDR3 nucleotide sequence: TGTGCCAGCTCTTCTCAGACAGGGGGCCTAGGAGAGACCCAGTACTTC. Amino acids: CASSSQTGGLGETQYF.

V is TRBV7-2 and J is TRBJ1-4; unclear D gene. V gave up 4 bases and J gave up 7 bases, with 7 bases separating them. The CDR3 runs to 12 residues. Germline assignment: CDR1 SGHTA and CDR2 FQGNSA. In DNA form, the CDR3 reads TGTGCCAGCAGCTCCTTATTTGAAAAACTGTTTTTT. Protein product: CASSSLFEKLFF. The whole variable domain, remainder taken from reference TRBV7-2 and TRBJ1-4, is GAGVSQSPSNKVTEKGKDVELRCDPISGHTALYWYRQSLGQGLEFLIYFQGNSAPDKSGLPSDRFSAERTGGSVSTLTIQRTQQEDSAVYLCASSSLFEKLFFGSGTQLSVL.

With respect to this clone: Other DNA sequences of this sample code for an identical CDR3. This chain uses TRBV28 with TRBJ2-7, with 7 bases matching TRBD2. V shed 2 bases and J 4 bases; nucleotides not matched to a gene: 5. Germline V gives CDR1 MDHEN, CDR2 SYDVKM. The CDR3 covers 14 residues. CDR3 coding DNA: TGTGCCAGCAGTTTAACTGGCGGGAGTTACGAGCAGTACTTC. This translates into CASSLTGGSYEQYF.

This clone appeared once. The gene calls are TRBV2 and TRBJ2-7; tentatively, D is TRBD1 (6 bases). In germline, CDR1 is SNHLY, CDR2 FYNNEI. This CDR3 region has 12 residues. Trimming stripped 8 bases from V and 4 bases from J, with 12 bases between. As DNA, the CDR3 is TGTGCCAGCGGAGGTAGGGGGTACGAGCAGTACTTC. This gives the protein CASGGRGYEQYF.

The chain is built from TRBV9 and TRBJ2-2; 9 bases align to TRBD1. This CDR3 is built from 12 residues. Losses at the gene ends were 4 bases for V and 12 bases for J; bases not matched to a gene: 4. Germline loops: CDR1 SGDLS, CDR2 YYNGEE. Here the CDR3 reads CASSPQGAQLFF. DNA of the CDR3: TGTGCCAGCAGCCCACAGGGGGCGCAGCTGTTTTTT.

This chain uses TRBV18 with TRBJ1-4; tentatively, D is TRBD1 (6 bases). Germline-derived CDR1 and CDR2 are KGHSH and LQKENI. V was cut by 5 bases and J by 3 bases, with 13 bases left in between. The CDR3 runs to 15 residues. The CDR3 DNA follows: TGTGCCAGCTCATCAGGGGTATCGGCTAATGAAAAACTGTTTTTT. It codes for CASSSGVSANEKLFF.

The J gene is TRBJ2-3, the V gene TRBV19; 10 nucleotides align to TRBD2. The CDR3 length is 19 residues. Per germline, CDR1 LNHDA and CDR2 SQIVND (reference sequence). The V and J ends lost 0 bases and 1 base, in that order; junction bases with no gene match: 10. This CDR3 is CASSIEGRGTSAGTDTQYF. DNA of the CDR3: TGTGCCAGTAGTATAGAGGGTAGGGGGACTAGCGCCGGCACAGATACGCAGTATTTT.

V usage is TRBV4-1 and J usage is TRBJ2-2; TRBD1 matches 9 bases. V gave up 5 bases and J gave up 4 bases; unmatched junction bases: 8. Germline CDR1 MGHRA, CDR2 YSYEKL. This CDR3 has 16 residues. CDR3 sequence (DNA): TGCGCCAGCAGCGCTCACAGGGGGCAGGGCACCGGGGAGCTGTTTTTT. It specifies CASSAHRGQGTGELFF.

V is TRBV5-1 and J is TRBJ2-5; 9 nucleotides align to TRBD2. Germline V lookup: CDR1 SGHRS, CDR2 YFSETQ. Trimming at V came to 4 bases and at J to 2 bases, leaving 6 bases not matched to a gene. The CDR3 is made up of 15 amino acids. In DNA form, the CDR3 reads TGCGCCAGCAGCCAAGGGACTAGCTTTCAAGAGACCCAGTACTTC. It codes for CASSQGTSFQETQYF.

This sequence joins TRBV6-1 and TRBJ1-5; 7 positions match TRBD1. Germline V gives CDR1 MNHNS, CDR2 SASEGT. The J segment lost 0 bases and the V segment lost 3 bases, leaving 2 bases of the junction unmatched. The CDR3 is 15 residues long. The CDR3 spells CASSDGTASNQPQHF. The CDR3 DNA is TGTGCCAGCAGTGACGGGACAGCTAGCAATCAGCCCCAGCATTTT.

Comment on this clone: At one end, the junction sequence differs from germline, possibly due to a read error. The chain recombines TRBV6-2 or TRBV6-3 with TRBJ1-5, with TRBD1 matching over 8 bases. Germline V gene sequence: CDR1 MNHEY, CDR2 SVGEGT. The CDR3 sequence is 17 residues long. The CDR3 nucleotides are TGTGCCAGCAGTTACTTATATTCGGCAGGGGGCAACCAGCCCCAGCATTTT. Encoded protein: CASSYLYSAGGNQPQHF.

The V gene is TRBV7-2, the J gene TRBJ1-1, with a weak D call TRBD1 (5 bases). Trimming took off 2 bases at V and 4 bases at J, with 17 bases between the two ends. Per the germline V gene, CDR1 is SGHTA and CDR2 is FQGNSA. The CDR3 runs to 16 residues. CDR3 loop: CASSLMAGRLGTEAFF. Written as DNA, the CDR3 is TGTGCCAGCAGCTTAATGGCAGGGCGGTTGGGCACTGAAGCTTTCTTT.

In this sample, this clone turned up once. The chain carries TRBV4-3 and TRBJ2-1; 13 bases are shared with TRBD2. This CDR3 contains 16 residues. V lost 4 bases to trimming and J lost 5 bases; unmatched junction nucleotides: 5. Germline V gene sequence: CDR1 LGHNA, CDR2 YSLEER. The CDR3 DNA is TGCGCCAGCAGCCGCCAACTAGCGGGGGGGAACAATGAGCAGTTCTTC. This sequence encodes CASSRQLAGGNNEQFF.

V gene TRBV6-9 combines with J gene TRBJ2-7, with D uncertain. Germline CDR1 reads MNHGY; CDR2 reads SVAAGI. The CDR3 is made up of 13 amino acids. With 4 bases removed from V and 2 bases from J, the gap between germline ends came to 9 bases. CDR3 sequence: CASSSYQAYEQYF. The CDR3 nucleotides are TGTGCCAGCAGTTCGTATCAGGCCTACGAGCAGTACTTC.

The chain carries TRBV6-2 or TRBV6-3 and TRBJ2-3; 8 bases agree with TRBD2. CDR1 and CDR2 from the germline V gene are MNHEY and SVGEGT. The CDR3 has 15 amino acids. V dropped 6 bases and J dropped 6; count of bases not matched to a gene: 11. The CDR3 DNA sequence: TGTGCCAGCAGCCAAGGGACTAGGGGTAGGGATACGCAGTATTTT. It yields the protein CASSQGTRGRDTQYF.

The rearrangement links TRBV5-4 to TRBJ2-7; 8 positions match TRBD2. V lost 0 bases and J lost 3; bases outside the gene matches: 2. Germline loops: CDR1 SGHNT, CDR2 YYREEE (reference sequence). The length of the CDR3 is 14 residues. CDR3 region: CASSLGSGDYEQYF. The CDR3 region has the DNA TGTGCCAGCAGCTTGGGTAGCGGGGACTACGAGCAGTACTTC. Variable domain in full (rest from reference TRBV5-4 and TRBJ2-7): ETGVTQSPTHLIKTRGQQVTLRCSSQSGHNTVSWYQQALGQGPQFIFQYYREEENGRGNFPPRFSGLQFPNYSSELNVNALELDDSALYLCASSLGSGDYEQYFGPGTRLTVT.